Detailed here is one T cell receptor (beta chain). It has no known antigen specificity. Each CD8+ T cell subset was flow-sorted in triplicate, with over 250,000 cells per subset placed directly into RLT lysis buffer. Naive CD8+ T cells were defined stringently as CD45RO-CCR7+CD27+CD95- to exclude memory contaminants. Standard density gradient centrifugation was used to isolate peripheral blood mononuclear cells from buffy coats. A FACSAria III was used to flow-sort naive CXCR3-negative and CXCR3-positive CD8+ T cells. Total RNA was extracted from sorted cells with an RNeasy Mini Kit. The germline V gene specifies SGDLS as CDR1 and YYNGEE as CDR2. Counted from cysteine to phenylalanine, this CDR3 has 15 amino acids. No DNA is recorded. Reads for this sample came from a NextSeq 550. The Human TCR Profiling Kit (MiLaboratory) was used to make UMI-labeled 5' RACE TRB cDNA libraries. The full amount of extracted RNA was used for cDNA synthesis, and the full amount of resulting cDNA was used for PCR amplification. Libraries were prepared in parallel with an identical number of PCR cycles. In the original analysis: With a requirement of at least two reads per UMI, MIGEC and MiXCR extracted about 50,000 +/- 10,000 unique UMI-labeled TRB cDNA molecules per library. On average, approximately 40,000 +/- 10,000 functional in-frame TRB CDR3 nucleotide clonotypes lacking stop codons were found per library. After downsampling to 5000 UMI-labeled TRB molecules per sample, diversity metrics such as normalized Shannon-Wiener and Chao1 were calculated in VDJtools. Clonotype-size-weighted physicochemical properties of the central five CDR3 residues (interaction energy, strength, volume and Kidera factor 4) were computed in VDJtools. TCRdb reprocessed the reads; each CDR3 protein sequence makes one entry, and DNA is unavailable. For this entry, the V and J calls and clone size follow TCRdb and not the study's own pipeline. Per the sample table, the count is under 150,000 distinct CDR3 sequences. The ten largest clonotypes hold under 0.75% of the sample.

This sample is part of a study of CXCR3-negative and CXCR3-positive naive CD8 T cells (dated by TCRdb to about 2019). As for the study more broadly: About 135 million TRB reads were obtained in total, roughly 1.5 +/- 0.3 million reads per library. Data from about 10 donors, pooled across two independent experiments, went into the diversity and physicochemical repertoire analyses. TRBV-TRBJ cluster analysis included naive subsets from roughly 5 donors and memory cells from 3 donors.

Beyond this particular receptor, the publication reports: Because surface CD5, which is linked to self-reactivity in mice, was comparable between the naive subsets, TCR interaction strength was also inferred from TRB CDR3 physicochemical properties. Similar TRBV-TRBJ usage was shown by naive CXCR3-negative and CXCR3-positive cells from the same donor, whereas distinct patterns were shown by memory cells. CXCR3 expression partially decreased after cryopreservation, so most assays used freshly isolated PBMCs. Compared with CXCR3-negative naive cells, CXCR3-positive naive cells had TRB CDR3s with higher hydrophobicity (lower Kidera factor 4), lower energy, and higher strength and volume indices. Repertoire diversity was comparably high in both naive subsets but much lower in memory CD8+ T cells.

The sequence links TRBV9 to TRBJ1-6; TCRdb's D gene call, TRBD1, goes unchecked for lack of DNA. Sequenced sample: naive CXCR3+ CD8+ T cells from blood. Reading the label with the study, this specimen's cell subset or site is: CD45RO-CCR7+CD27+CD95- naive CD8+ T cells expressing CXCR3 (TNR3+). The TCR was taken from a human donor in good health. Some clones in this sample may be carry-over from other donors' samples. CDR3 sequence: CASSGEPGINSPLHF. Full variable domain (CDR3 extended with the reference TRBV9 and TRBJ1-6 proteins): DSGVTQTPKHLITATGQRVTLRCSPRSGDLSVYWYQQSLDQGLQFLIQYYNGEERAKGNILERFSAQQFPDLHSELNLSSLELGDSALYFCASSGEPGINSPLHFGNGTRLTVT.